This is a list of T cell receptor beta chains from one sample in a study of blood T cell repertoires in COVID-19. Clones were sequenced by immunoSEQ multiplex PCR, and TCRdb holds only the in-frame ones, with some missing. The sample consists of about 320,000 clones, roughly nine tenths of them appearing once. Sequencing was carried out using PBMCs or T cells enriched from blood (not recorded which). The receptor set was obtained from a man in his fifties or sixties who had recovered from COVID-19. CDR3s include the opening cysteine and the closing phenylalanine or tryptophan. The D gene is left open where the match is weak. The size of a clone is reported for some rows only, either as once, few or many, or as a class for expanded clones.

d_gene	abundance	v_gene	j_gene	CDR3aa	CDR3nt
-	-	TRBV25-1	TRBJ2-5	CASSEYLGGKETQYF	TGTGCCAGCAGTGAATATCTTGGGGGGAAAGAGACCCAGTACTTC
-	-	TRBV19	TRBJ1-5	CASKYMEGGNQPQHF	TGTGCCAGTAAATATATGGAGGGAGGCAATCAGCCCCAGCATTTT
-	once	TRBV7-6	TRBJ1-5	CASSLGQGGSQPQHF	TGTGCCAGCAGCTTAGGTCAGGGCGGCAGTCAGCCCCAGCATTTT
-	few	TRBV9	TRBJ2-1	CASSSRDSSYNEQFF	TGTGCCAGCAGCTCGCGGGACAGCTCCTACAATGAGCAGTTCTTC
TRBD1	once	TRBV18	TRBJ1-5	CASSPLQGAVQPQHF	TGTGCCAGCTCACCACTACAGGGGGCAGTCCAGCCCCAGCATTTT
-	-	TRBV3-1/TRBV3-2	TRBJ1-1	CASSSINTEAFF	TGTGCCAGCAGCTCTATAAACACTGAAGCTTTCTTT
-	-	TRBV19	TRBJ1-1	CASSNREGVGAFF	TGTGCCAGCAGTAACAGGGAGGGGGTTGGAGCTTTCTTT
TRBD1	-	TRBV7-3	TRBJ2-7	CASSLTGTGAYEQYF	TGTGCCAGCAGCTTAACCGGGACAGGGGCCTACGAGCAGTACTTC
-	-	TRBV6-5	TRBJ2-2	CASSPLPGELFF	TGTGCCAGCAGTCCACTACCCGGGGAGCTGTTTTTT
-	-	TRBV7-2	TRBJ2-7	CASSLGLANYEQYF	TGTGCCAGCAGCTTAGGGCTAGCGAACTACGAGCAGTACTTC
TRBD2	-	TRBV5-1	TRBJ2-7	CASSLISGSYEQYF	TGCGCCAGCAGCTTGATTAGCGGGTCGTACGAGCAGTACTTC
-	-	TRBV28	TRBJ1-4	CASSWGEEKLFF	TGTGCCAGCAGTTGGGGCGAGGAAAAACTGTTTTTT
-	-	TRBV10-2	TRBJ2-7	CASKDTSYEQYF	TGCGCCAGTAAGGACACCTCCTACGAGCAGTACTTC
-	-	TRBV24-1	TRBJ2-1	CATSDRDTYNEQFF	TGTGCCACCAGTGACCGGGATACGTACAATGAGCAGTTCTTC
-	-	TRBV9	TRBJ1-6	CASSVVPGDSPLHF	TGTGCCAGCAGCGTAGTACCGGGAGATTCACCCCTCCACTTT
TRBD1	-	TRBV7-9	TRBJ1-4	CASSSNRGQLPNEKLFF	TGTGCCAGCAGCTCGAACAGGGGGCAGCTTCCAAATGAAAAACTGTTTTTT
TRBD2	-	TRBV7-3	TRBJ2-1	CASSLSVLAGGGTNEQFF	TGTGCCAGCAGCTTATCAGTACTAGCGGGAGGAGGTACCAATGAGCAGTTCTTC
-	-	TRBV19	TRBJ2-1	CASTLASFSYNEQFF	TGTGCCAGTACGCTAGCCTCCTTCTCCTACAATGAGCAGTTCTTC
-	-	TRBV5-5	TRBJ2-1	CASTRLANRYNEQFF	TGTGCCAGCACCCGGTTAGCGAACCGTTACAATGAGCAGTTCTTC
TRBD2	-	TRBV7-3	TRBJ2-5	CASSSGLAGAETQYF	TGTGCCAGCAGCTCTGGACTAGCGGGAGCAGAGACCCAGTACTTC
-	-	TRBV10-3	TRBJ2-3	CAISEGVAATDTQYF	TGTGCCATCAGTGAGGGAGTAGCGGCCACAGATACGCAGTATTTT
TRBD1	few	TRBV3-1/TRBV3-2	TRBJ1-4	CASSPHRGQDEKLFF	TGTGCCAGCAGCCCTCACAGGGGGCAGGATGAAAAACTGTTTTTT
-	-	TRBV3-1/TRBV3-2	TRBJ1-2	CASSQDFPWQAYGYTF	TGTGCCAGCAGCCAAGATTTCCCTTGGCAGGCCTATGGCTACACCTTC
-	-	TRBV3-1/TRBV3-2	TRBJ1-2	CASSQEVLGHPNYGYTF	TGTGCCAGCAGCCAAGAAGTTTTGGGACATCCTAACTATGGCTACACCTTC
TRBD1	-	TRBV6-5	TRBJ1-5	CATDPGQGYNQPQHF	TGTGCCACCGATCCGGGACAGGGCTACAATCAGCCCCAGCATTTT
-	-	TRBV7-9	TRBJ2-6	CASSSTASGANVLTF	TGTGCCAGCAGCTCGACAGCGTCTGGGGCCAACGTCCTGACTTTC
-	-	TRBV6-5	TRBJ2-7	CASTPGQGTYEQYF	TGTGCCAGCACCCCCGGGCAGGGCACCTACGAGCAGTACTTC
TRBD1	-	TRBV5-8	TRBJ2-7	CASSLPPRGLLNEQYF	TGTGCCAGCAGCTTACCGCCCAGGGGGCTATTGAACGAGCAGTACTTC
TRBD1	-	TRBV19	TRBJ2-7	CASSILGTGKYEQYF	TGTGCCAGTAGTATTCTCGGGACAGGGAAGTACGAGCAGTACTTC
TRBD1	-	TRBV19	TRBJ1-2	CASSIIRGINYGYTF	TGTGCCAGTAGTATCATCAGGGGGATTAACTATGGCTACACCTTC
-	-	TRBV6-2/TRBV6-3	TRBJ2-3	CASSYSRVESTDTQYF	TGTGCCAGCAGTTACTCGAGGGTCGAAAGCACAGATACGCAGTATTTT
-	-	TRBV19	TRBJ2-6	CATTETGQTRANVLTF	TGTGCCACCACCGAGACAGGCCAAACCCGGGCCAACGTCCTGACTTTC
TRBD1	once	TRBV19	TRBJ2-6	CASSKGQGAGANVLTF	TGTGCCAGTAGTAAGGGACAGGGGGCCGGGGCCAACGTCCTGACTTTC
TRBD2	-	TRBV6-1	TRBJ2-7	CASSVQGRAGSYEQYF	TGTGCCAGCAGTGTGCAAGGGAGGGCTGGCTCCTACGAGCAGTACTTC
-	few	TRBV6-5	TRBJ2-7	CASSSSVPSYEQYF	TGTGCCAGCAGTTCGTCAGTTCCTTCCTACGAGCAGTACTTC
-	-	TRBV6-2/TRBV6-3	TRBJ2-5	CASSYAGTPRETQYF	TGTGCCAGCAGTTACGCGGGAACCCCCCGGGAGACCCAGTACTTC
TRBD1	-	TRBV28	TRBJ1-4	CASSSQGAANEKLFF	TGTGCCAGCAGTTCGCAGGGGGCGGCTAATGAAAAACTGTTTTTT
TRBD1	-	TRBV28	TRBJ2-3	CASSPGGQGQDTQYF	TGTGCCAGCAGTCCGGGGGGACAGGGTCAAGATACGCAGTATTTT
-	-	TRBV28	TRBJ2-1	CASNPGLGPVEQFF	TGTGCCAGCAATCCGGGACTCGGGCCGGTTGAGCAGTTCTTC
-	-	TRBV20-1	TRBJ1-2	CSAKGGVFAF	TGCAGTGCTAAGGGCGGGGTTTTTGCGTTC
TRBD1	once	TRBV4-3	TRBJ1-6	CASSMTGRSPLHF	TGCGCCAGCAGCATGACAGGGAGGTCACCCCTCCACTTT
-	-	TRBV3-1/TRBV3-2	TRBJ1-6	CASSQDRGNSPLHF	TGTGCCAGCAGCCAAGACAGGGGTAATTCACCCCTCCACTTT
-	-	TRBV28	TRBJ2-1	CASSLGRLGGNEQFF	TGTGCCAGCAGTCTCGGGCGCCTCGGGGGCAATGAGCAGTTCTTC
-	-	TRBV5-4	TRBJ1-2	CASSPDRNGGYTF	TGTGCCAGCAGTCCCGACAGGAACGGGGGCTACACCTTC
-	-	TRBV9	TRBJ2-1	CASSVDERRTYNEQFF	TGTGCCAGCAGCGTAGATGAGCGGAGAACCTACAATGAGCAGTTCTTC
-	-	TRBV3-1/TRBV3-2	TRBJ1-5	CASSLGQFRGQPQHF	TGTGCCAGCAGCCTTGGACAGTTTAGAGGTCAGCCCCAGCATTTT
-	-	TRBV5-7	TRBJ1-1	CASSLAAGENTEAFF	TGTGCCAGCAGCTTGGCTGCAGGGGAGAACACTGAAGCTTTCTTT
-	-	TRBV3-1/TRBV3-2	TRBJ1-1	CASSLIPGGRGGTEAFF	TGTGCCAGCAGCCTTATCCCGGGAGGGAGAGGCGGCACTGAAGCTTTCTTT
TRBD1	-	TRBV19	TRBJ2-1	CASSMNGQGAGDEQFF	TGTGCCAGTAGTATGAATGGACAGGGGGCGGGAGATGAGCAGTTCTTC
-	-	TRBV5-4	TRBJ2-7	CASSQTDSYEQYF	TGTGCCAGCAGCCAGACAGACTCCTACGAGCAGTACTTC
-	-	TRBV10-3	TRBJ1-1	CAIARTESMNTEAFF	TGTGCCATTGCCAGGACAGAGAGCATGAACACTGAAGCTTTCTTT
TRBD2	-	TRBV7-2	TRBJ2-3	CASSAGGGPGDTQYF	TGTGCCAGCAGCGCCGGGGGAGGGCCAGGGGATACGCAGTATTTT
-	-	TRBV5-1	TRBJ2-5	CASSWTPSETQYF	TGCGCCAGCAGCTGGACTCCTTCCGAGACCCAGTACTTC
TRBD1	-	TRBV7-3	TRBJ2-2	CASSPDRASTGELFF	TGTGCCAGCAGCCCGGACAGGGCCAGCACCGGGGAGCTGTTTTTT
TRBD1	-	TRBV2	TRBJ1-1	CASSGTGPEAFF	TGTGCCAGCAGTGGGACAGGGCCTGAAGCTTTCTTT
TRBD1	-	TRBV18	TRBJ1-4	CASSPPGWPGGNEKLFF	TGTGCCAGCTCACCACCTGGTTGGCCAGGGGGTAATGAAAAACTGTTTTTT
-	-	TRBV7-6	TRBJ1-4	CASSLAVSATNEKLFF	TGTGCCAGCAGCTTAGCGGTTTCAGCAACTAATGAAAAACTGTTTTTT
TRBD2	-	TRBV3-1/TRBV3-2	TRBJ2-7	CASSPPGLAGGYEQYF	TGTGCCAGCAGCCCCCCGGGACTAGCAGGAGGCTACGAGCAGTACTTC